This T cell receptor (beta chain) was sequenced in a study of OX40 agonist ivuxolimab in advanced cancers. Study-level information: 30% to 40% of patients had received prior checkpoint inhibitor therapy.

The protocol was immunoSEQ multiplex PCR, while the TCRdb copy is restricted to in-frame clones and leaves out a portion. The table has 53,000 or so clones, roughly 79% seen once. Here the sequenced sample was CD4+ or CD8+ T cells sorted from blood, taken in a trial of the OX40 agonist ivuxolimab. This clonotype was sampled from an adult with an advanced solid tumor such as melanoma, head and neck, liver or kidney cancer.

CDR3 sequence (DNA): TGTGCCAGCAGCTTTTTGGCCTCCCGTGCAGGCTACACCTTC. Encoded protein: CASSFLASRAGYTF. The chain couples TRBV7-2 to TRBJ1-2; no clear D. The CDR3 contains 14 residues. Germline V gene lookup returns CDR1 SGHTA and CDR2 FQGNSA. V shed 3 bases and J shed 8 bases, with 16 bases lying between them.